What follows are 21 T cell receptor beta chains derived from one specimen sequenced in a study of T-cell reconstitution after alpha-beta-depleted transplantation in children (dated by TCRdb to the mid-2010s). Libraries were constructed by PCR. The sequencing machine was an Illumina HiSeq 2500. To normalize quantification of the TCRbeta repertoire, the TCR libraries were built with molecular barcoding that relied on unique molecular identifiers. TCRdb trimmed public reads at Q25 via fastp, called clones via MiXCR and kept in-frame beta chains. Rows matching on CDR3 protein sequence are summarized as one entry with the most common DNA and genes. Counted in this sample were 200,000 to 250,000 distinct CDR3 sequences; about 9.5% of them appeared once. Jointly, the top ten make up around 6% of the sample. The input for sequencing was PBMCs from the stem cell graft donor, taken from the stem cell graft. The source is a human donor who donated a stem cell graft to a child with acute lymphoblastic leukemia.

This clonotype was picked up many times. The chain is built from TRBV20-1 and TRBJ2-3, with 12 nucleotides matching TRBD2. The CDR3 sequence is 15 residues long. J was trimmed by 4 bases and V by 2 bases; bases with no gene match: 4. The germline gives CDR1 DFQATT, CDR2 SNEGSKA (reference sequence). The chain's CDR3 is CSARRTSGDSDTQYF. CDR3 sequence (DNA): TGCAGTGCTAGAAGGACTAGCGGGGATTCAGATACGCAGTATTTT.

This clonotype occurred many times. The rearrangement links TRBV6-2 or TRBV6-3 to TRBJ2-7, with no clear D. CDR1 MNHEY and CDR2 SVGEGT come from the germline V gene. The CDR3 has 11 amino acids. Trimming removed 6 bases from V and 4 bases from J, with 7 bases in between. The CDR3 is CASRIGYEQYF. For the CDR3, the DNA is TGTGCCAGCAGAATAGGATACGAGCAGTACTTC.

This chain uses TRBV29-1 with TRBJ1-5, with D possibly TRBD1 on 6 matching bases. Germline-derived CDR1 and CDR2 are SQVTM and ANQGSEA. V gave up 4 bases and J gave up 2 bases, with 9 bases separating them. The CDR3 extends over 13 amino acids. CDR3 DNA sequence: TGCAGCGTTGTACAGGGCGGCAATCAGCCCCAGCATTTT. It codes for CSVVQGGNQPQHF.

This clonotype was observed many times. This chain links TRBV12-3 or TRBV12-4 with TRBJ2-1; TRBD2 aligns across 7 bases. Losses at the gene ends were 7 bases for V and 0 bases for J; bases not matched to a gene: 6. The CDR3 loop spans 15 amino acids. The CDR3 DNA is TGTGCCAGCACTCTGGGGGGGACCTCCTACAATGAGCAGTTCTTC. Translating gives CASTLGGTSYNEQFF.

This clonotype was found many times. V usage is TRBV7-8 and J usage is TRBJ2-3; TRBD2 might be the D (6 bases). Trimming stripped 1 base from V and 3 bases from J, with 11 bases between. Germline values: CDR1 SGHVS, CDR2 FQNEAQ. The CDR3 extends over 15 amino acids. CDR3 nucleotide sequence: TGTGCCAGCAGCTTAGGGGGTGGGGGGACAGATACGCAGTATTTT. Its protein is CASSLGGGGTDTQYF.

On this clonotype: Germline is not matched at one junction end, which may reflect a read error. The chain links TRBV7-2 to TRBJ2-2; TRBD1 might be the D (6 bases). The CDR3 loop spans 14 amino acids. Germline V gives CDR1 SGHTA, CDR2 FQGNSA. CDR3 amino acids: CASSLRQADTGELF. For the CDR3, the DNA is TGTGCCAGCAGCTTAAGACAGGCCGACACCGGGGAGCTGTTT.

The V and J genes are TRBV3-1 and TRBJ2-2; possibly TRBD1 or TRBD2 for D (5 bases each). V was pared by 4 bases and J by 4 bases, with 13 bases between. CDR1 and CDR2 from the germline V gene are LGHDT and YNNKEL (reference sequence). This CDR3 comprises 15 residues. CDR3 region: CASSLSGGFTGELFF. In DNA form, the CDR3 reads TGTGCCAGCAGCCTCAGTGGGGGATTCACCGGGGAGCTGTTTTTT.

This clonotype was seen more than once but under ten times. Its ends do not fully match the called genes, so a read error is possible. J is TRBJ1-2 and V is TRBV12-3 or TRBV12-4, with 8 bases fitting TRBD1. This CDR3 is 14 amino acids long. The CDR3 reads CASSPNSGDRSFSF. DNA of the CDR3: TGTGCCAGCAGTCCCAACTCGGGGGACAGGTCTTTCTCCTTC.

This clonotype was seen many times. Here the CDR3 DNA reads TGTGCCAGCAGCTTAGACCGTCACTACGAGCAGTACTTC. Encoded protein: CASSLDRHYEQYF. This chain connects TRBV7-8 to TRBJ2-7; D is ambiguous. V shed 1 base and J shed 3 bases, with 7 bases lying between them. The CDR3 contains 13 residues. Germline V gene sequence: CDR1 SGHVS, CDR2 FQNEAQ.

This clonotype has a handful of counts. In nucleotides, the CDR3 is TGTGCCAGCAGTCCAAGGACAGGGGAAAACCCCTACGAGCAGTACTTC. Residues: CASSPRTGENPYEQYF. The rearrangement joins TRBV27 to TRBJ2-7, with 9 nucleotides matching TRBD1. Germline CDR1 reads MNHEY; CDR2 reads SMNVEV (reference sequence). Trimming cost V 5 bases and J 2 bases; bases outside gene matches: 10. There are 16 residues in the CDR3.

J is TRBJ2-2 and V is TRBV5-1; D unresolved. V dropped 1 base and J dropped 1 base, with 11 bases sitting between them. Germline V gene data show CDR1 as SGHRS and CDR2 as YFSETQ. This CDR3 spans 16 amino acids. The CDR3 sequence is CASSLSVQKNTGELFF. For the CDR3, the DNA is TGCGCCAGCAGCTTGTCGGTACAGAAGAACACCGGGGAGCTGTTTTTT.

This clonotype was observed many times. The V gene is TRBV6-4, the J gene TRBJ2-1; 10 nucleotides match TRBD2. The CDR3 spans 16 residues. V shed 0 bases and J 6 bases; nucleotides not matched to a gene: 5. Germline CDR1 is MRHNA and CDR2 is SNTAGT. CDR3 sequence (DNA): TGTGCCAGCAGTGACTCCGGGACTAGCGATCCCAATGAGCAGTTCTTC. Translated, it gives CASSDSGTSDPNEQFF.

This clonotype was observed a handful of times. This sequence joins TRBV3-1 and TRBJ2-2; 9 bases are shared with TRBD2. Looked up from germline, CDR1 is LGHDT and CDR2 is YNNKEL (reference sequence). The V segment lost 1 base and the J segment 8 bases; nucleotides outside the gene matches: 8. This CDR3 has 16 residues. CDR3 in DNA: TGTGCCAGCAGCCAAGGCCGGGGACTAGCTTTGGGGGAGCTGTTTTTT. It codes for CASSQGRGLALGELFF.

CDR3 residues: CASSQDRELYTF. As DNA, the CDR3 is TGCGCCAGCAGCCAAGACAGGGAACTCTACACCTTC. The rearrangement links TRBV4-1 to TRBJ1-2; D is perhaps TRBD1 (5 bases). The germline V and J ends were trimmed by 0 bases and 10 bases, with 9 bases remaining between them. Per germline, CDR1 MGHRA and CDR2 YSYEKL. The CDR3 length is 12 residues.

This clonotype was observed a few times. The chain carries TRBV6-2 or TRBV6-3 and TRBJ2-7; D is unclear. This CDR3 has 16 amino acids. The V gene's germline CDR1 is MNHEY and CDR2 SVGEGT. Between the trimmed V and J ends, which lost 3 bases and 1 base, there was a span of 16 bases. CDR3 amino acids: CASSYDAGANSYEQYF. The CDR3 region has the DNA TGTGCCAGCAGTTATGACGCTGGCGCAAATTCCTACGAGCAGTACTTC.

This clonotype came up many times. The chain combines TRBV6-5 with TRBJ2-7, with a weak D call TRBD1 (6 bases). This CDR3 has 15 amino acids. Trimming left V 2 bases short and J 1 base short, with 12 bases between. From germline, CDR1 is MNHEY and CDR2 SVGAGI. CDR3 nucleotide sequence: TGTGCCAGCAGTTACGGGGGCTTGGGTTCCTACGAGCAGTACTTC. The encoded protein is CASSYGGLGSYEQYF.

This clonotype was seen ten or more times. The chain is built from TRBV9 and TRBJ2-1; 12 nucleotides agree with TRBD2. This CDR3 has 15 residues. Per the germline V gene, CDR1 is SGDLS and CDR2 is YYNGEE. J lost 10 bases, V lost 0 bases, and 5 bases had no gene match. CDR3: CASSVDTSGGREQFF. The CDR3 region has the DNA TGTGCCAGCAGCGTAGACACTAGCGGGGGGCGGGAGCAGTTCTTC.

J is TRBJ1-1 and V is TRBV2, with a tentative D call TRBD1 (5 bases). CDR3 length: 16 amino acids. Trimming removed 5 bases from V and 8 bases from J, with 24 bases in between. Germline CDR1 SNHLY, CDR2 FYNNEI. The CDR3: CASSYPSRGGALEAFF. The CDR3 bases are TGTGCCAGCAGTTACCCGTCAAGGGGTGGGGCCTTGGAAGCTTTCTTT.

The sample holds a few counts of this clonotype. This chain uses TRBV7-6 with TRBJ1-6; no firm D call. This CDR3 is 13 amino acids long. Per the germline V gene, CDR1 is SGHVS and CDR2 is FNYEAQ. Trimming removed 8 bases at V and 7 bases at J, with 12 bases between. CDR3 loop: CASAREPNSPLHF. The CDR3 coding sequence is TGTGCCAGCGCCAGAGAGCCCAATTCACCCCTCCACTTT.

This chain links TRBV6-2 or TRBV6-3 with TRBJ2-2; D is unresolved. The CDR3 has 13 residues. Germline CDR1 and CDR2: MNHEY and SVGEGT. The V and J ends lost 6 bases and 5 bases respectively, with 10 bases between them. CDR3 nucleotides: TGTGCCAGCAGCCCTTTCACAACCGGGGAGCTGTTTTTT. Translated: CASSPFTTGELFF.

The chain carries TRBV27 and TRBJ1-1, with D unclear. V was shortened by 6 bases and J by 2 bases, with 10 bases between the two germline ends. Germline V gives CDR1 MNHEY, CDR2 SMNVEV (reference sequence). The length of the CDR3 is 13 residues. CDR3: CASRKSRNTEAFF. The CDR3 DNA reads TGTGCCAGCAGGAAGAGTAGAAACACTGAAGCTTTCTTT.